Listed here are 22 T cell receptor beta chains from one sample, sequenced in a study of CD8 T cells in Susac syndrome. cDNA came from roughly 0.5 to 1 ug RNA primed by random hexamers. MiXCR, applied by TCRdb to the immunoSEQ multiplex PCR reads, yields one record per CDR3 protein. This repertoire shows some 190,000 distinct CDR3 sequences, around 93% found once; its top ten account for around 0.1%. The sample comprised CD4+ T cells from PBMCs. The receptors originated from a human donor in good health.

This chain uses TRBV5-1 with TRBJ1-6; 7 bases match TRBD1. This CDR3 has 14 amino acids. The V gene's germline CDR1 is SGHRS and CDR2 YFSETQ. J gave up 8 bases and V 3 bases, and 5 bases lay outside the gene matches. DNA for the CDR3: TGCGCCAGCAGCTCCTCAGGGGGAGATTCACCCCTCCACTTT. This codes for CASSSSGGDSPLHF.

This clonotype was observed a single time. This chain links TRBV12-3 or TRBV12-4 with TRBJ2-1, with D possibly being TRBD1 or TRBD2 (5 bases each). Trimming cost V 3 bases and J 8 bases, with 23 bases left between them. CDR3 length equals 17 residues. The CDR3: CASSFTWGTPLRHEQFF. In DNA, the CDR3 is TGTGCCAGCAGTTTCACCTGGGGGACCCCTTTACGGCATGAGCAGTTCTTC.

The chain has TRBV27 and TRBJ2-1; possibly TRBD1 for D (5 bases). The CDR3 has 15 amino acids. V was pared by 0 bases and J by 0 bases, with 6 bases between. Germline CDR1 reads MNHEY; CDR2 reads SMNVEV (reference sequence). CDR3 sequence: CASSLSRVSYNEQFF. The CDR3, as DNA: TGTGCCAGCAGTTTATCCAGGGTCTCCTACAATGAGCAGTTCTTC.

The chain has TRBV29-1 and TRBJ2-7; TRBD1 is a possible D gene (5 bases). Germline V lookup: CDR1 SQVTM, CDR2 ANQGSEA. This CDR3 has 13 residues. V was cut by 1 base and J by 2 bases, with 9 bases left in between. DNA of the CDR3: TGCAGCGTTGAAGGACAGAATACCTACGAGCAGTACTTC. It yields the protein CSVEGQNTYEQYF.

V is TRBV3-1 and J is TRBJ2-5, with 9 bases matching TRBD2. The CDR3 has 13 amino acids. From germline, CDR1 is LGHDT and CDR2 YNNKEL (reference sequence). V dropped 9 bases and J dropped 3; count of bases not matched to a gene: 5. CDR3 in DNA: TGTGCCAGTCTTAGCGGGGGCAAAGAGACCCAGTACTTC. Amino acid sequence: CASLSGGKETQYF.

This rearrangement joins TRBV7-9 to TRBJ1-6, with 7 bases that match TRBD1. Germline CDR1 and CDR2: SEHNR and FQNEAQ (reference sequence). The CDR3 spans 14 residues. V was clipped by 5 bases and J by 9 bases; unmatched bases: 7. The CDR3 region has the DNA TGTGCCAGCAGCGAGGGGGCAGAAGGTTCACCCCTCCACTTT. Its translation: CASSEGAEGSPLHF.

This sequence joins TRBV7-6 and TRBJ1-1; TRBD1 is a possible D gene (6 bases). CDR1 SGHVS and CDR2 FNYEAQ come from the germline V gene. Deletions cut 4 bases from V and 0 bases from J, with 15 bases between. The CDR3 has 16 amino acids. CDR3 sequence reads: CASSWGTGGMNTEAFF. The CDR3 region has the DNA TGTGCCAGCAGCTGGGGGACGGGGGGCATGAACACTGAAGCTTTCTTT.

CDR3 DNA: TGTGCCAGCAGTTTCTCCGGGCTTGGTTCACCCCTCCACTTT. The encoded protein is CASSFSGLGSPLHF. V usage is TRBV12-3 or TRBV12-4 and J usage is TRBJ1-6; no reliable D call. Trimming pared 3 bases from V and 9 bases from J, leaving 12 bases between. The CDR3 consists of 14 residues.

The count of this clonotype is one. V and J are TRBV29-1 and TRBJ1-1; D gene uncertain. Germline assignment: CDR1 SQVTM and CDR2 ANQGSEA. V lost 5 bases to trimming and J lost 4 bases, with 11 bases between them. The CDR3 spans 12 residues. The CDR3 loop is CSVSFPGTEAFF. The CDR3 nucleotides are TGCAGCGTTTCCTTTCCGGGCACTGAAGCTTTCTTT.

The rearrangement joins TRBV5-1 to TRBJ2-2; no definite D call. V lost 0 bases and J lost 6, with 9 bases in between. Germline lookup yields CDR1 SGHRS and CDR2 YFSETQ. The CDR3 extends over 14 amino acids. Here the CDR3 DNA reads TGCGCCAGCAGCTTGGATCTGAGCTCCGGGGAGCTGTTTTTT. Translating gives CASSLDLSSGELFF.

The genes are TRBV13 and TRBJ2-5, with D possibly being TRBD1 (6 bases). Germline V gene sequence: CDR1 PRHDT, CDR2 FYEKMQ (reference sequence). Trimming left V 5 bases short and J 1 base short, with 14 bases between. The length of the CDR3 is 15 residues. CDR3 DNA: TGTGCCAGCAGCCGCCGGACAGCGCTCCAAGAGACCCAGTACTTC. Its protein product is CASSRRTALQETQYF. Together with reference TRBV13 and TRBJ2-5, the CDR3 gives the full variable domain: AAGVIQSPRHLIKEKRETATLKCYPIPRHDTVYWYQQGPGQDPQFLISFYEKMQSDKGSIPDRFSAQQFSDYHSELNMSSLELGDSALYFCASSRRTALQETQYFGPGTRLLVL.

This clonotype appeared a few times. The junction differs from germline at one of its ends, possibly a read error. The chain employs TRBV11-2 and TRBJ2-2; D is undetermined. Germline-derived CDR1 and CDR2 are SGHAT and FQNNGV. The CDR3 contains 13 residues. CDR3 nucleotide sequence: TGTGCCAGTAGCTTAGACCTCGCCGGGGAGCTGTTTTTT. Translation gives CASSLDLAGELFF.

The rearrangement uses TRBV15 and TRBJ2-2, with TRBD2 matching 7 bases. Germline CDR1 LNHNV, CDR2 YYDKDF (reference sequence). This CDR3 spans 15 amino acids. Trimming at V came to 7 bases and at J to 4 bases, leaving 9 bases not matched to a gene. CDR3 protein: CATTLGAGRTGELFF. CDR3 sequence (DNA): TGTGCCACCACCCTAGGAGCGGGGCGCACCGGGGAGCTGTTTTTT.

CDR3 nucleotides: TGTGCCAGCGTTTTAGCGAGCGGAAACTATGGCTACACCTTC. Translating gives CASVLASGNYGYTF. This rearrangement joins TRBV12-3 or TRBV12-4 to TRBJ1-2; D is unresolved. The V and J ends lost 8 bases and 2 bases respectively, with 15 bases between them. This CDR3 has 14 residues.

The chain has TRBV5-6 and TRBJ1-6, with unresolved D. This CDR3 has 14 residues. Germline values: CDR1 SGHDT, CDR2 YYEEEE. The V end was cut by 1 base, the J end by 7 bases, with 9 bases between. The CDR3 is CASSLSRLNSPLHF. CDR3 bases: TGTGCCAGCAGCTTGTCTCGACTGAATTCACCCCTCCACTTT. Looking up the rest from reference TRBV5-6 and TRBJ1-6 gives the full variable domain: DAGVTQSPTHLIKTRGQQVTLRCSPKSGHDTVSWYQQALGQGPQFIFQYYEEEERQRGNFPDRFSGHQFPNYSSELNVNALLLGDSALYLCASSLSRLNSPLHFGNGTRLTVT.

The chain is built from TRBV5-4 and TRBJ2-7, with 8 bases identical to TRBD2. The CDR3 runs 13 residues. V was clipped by 1 base and J by 5 bases; unmatched bases: 2. Per germline, CDR1 SGHNT and CDR2 YYREEE (reference sequence). The CDR3 spells CASSLLAGHEQYF. The CDR3 DNA reads TGTGCCAGCAGCTTGTTAGCGGGGCACGAGCAGTACTTC.

V is TRBV20-1 and J is TRBJ1-2, with D maybe TRBD1 (5 bases). The V end was cut by 1 base, the J end by 4 bases, with 19 bases between. This CDR3 comprises 16 residues. Per germline, CDR1 DFQATT and CDR2 SNEGSKA (reference sequence). The CDR3 loop reads CSARAVAGGPLYGYTF. In nucleotides, the CDR3 is TGCAGTGCTAGAGCCGTGGCGGGGGGACCCCTCTATGGCTACACCTTC.

This clonotype was seen just once. The chain couples TRBV7-2 to TRBJ1-2; TRBD1 aligns across 8 bases. The CDR3 is 14 amino acids. J was trimmed by 4 bases and V by 1 base; bases with no gene match: 2. Germline CDR1 reads SGHTA; CDR2 reads FQGNSA. CDR3 sequence reads: CASSLVGTGYGYTF. CDR3 DNA sequence: TGTGCCAGCAGCTTAGTAGGGACAGGCTATGGCTACACCTTC.

The chain couples TRBV5-1 to TRBJ2-3; the D gene could be TRBD1 or TRBD2 (6 bases each). Trimming pared 0 bases from V and 1 base from J, leaving 9 bases between. Germline V gene sequence: CDR1 SGHRS, CDR2 YFSETQ. The CDR3 has 15 amino acids. The CDR3 nucleotides are TGCGCCAGCAGCTTGGAAAGGGGGGGCACAGATACGCAGTATTTT. Amino acid sequence: CASSLERGGTDTQYF.

V usage is TRBV9 and J usage is TRBJ1-4, with TRBD1 identical over 9 bases. The CDR3 extends over 14 amino acids. Germline CDR1 is SGDLS and CDR2 is YYNGEE. Trimming removed 4 bases from V and 7 bases from J; junction bases left unmatched: 5. CDR3 sequence reads: CASSFGTGSEKLFF. CDR3 sequence (DNA): TGTGCCAGCAGCTTCGGGACAGGGTCTGAAAAACTGTTTTTT.

This clonotype was recorded a few times. J is TRBJ1-2 and V is TRBV28, with unresolved D. V was pared by 2 bases and J by 4 bases, with 2 bases between. This CDR3 is built from 11 residues. Germline loops: CDR1 MDHEN, CDR2 SYDVKM. The CDR3 region is CASSLLYGYTF. The CDR3 DNA reads as TGTGCCAGCAGTTTACTCTATGGCTACACCTTC.

CDR3 in DNA: TGTGCCAGCAGCTTGGGGAGCGGGGGGCTGAGGGAGACCCAGTACTTC. It specifies CASSLGSGGLRETQYF. The chain couples TRBV5-6 to TRBJ2-5, with 9 bases lining up with TRBD2. V was pared by 0 bases and J by 5 bases, with 8 bases of the junction left unmatched. The CDR3 consists of 16 residues. Looked up from germline, CDR1 is SGHDT and CDR2 is YYEEEE.